These 30 T cell receptor beta chains were sequenced from one sample in a study of cytomegalovirus exposure and HLA in healthy donors. Clones were sequenced by immunoSEQ multiplex PCR, and TCRdb holds only the in-frame ones, with some missing. The top ten clones hold 10% of a sample with tens of thousands of clones, 95% to 97% of them seen once. The source material was PBMCs. Source of these receptors: a man in his thirties or forties in good health and CMV-seropositive.

The rearrangement uses TRBV7-6 and TRBJ2-7; no reliable D call. The CDR3 is 14 amino acids. Germline V gives CDR1 SGHVS, CDR2 FNYEAQ. Trimming stripped 1 base from V and 0 bases from J, with 7 bases between. Here the CDR3 DNA reads TGTGCCAGCAGCTTAGGATTAGCCTCCTACGAGCAGTACTTC. As protein: CASSLGLASYEQYF.

This clone was observed a single time. This chain uses TRBV27 with TRBJ2-7; 8 bases agree with TRBD1. The CDR3 is 16 residues long. Losses at the gene ends were 5 bases for V and 3 bases for J; bases not matched to a gene: 12. Per the germline V gene, CDR1 is MNHEY and CDR2 is SMNVEV (reference sequence). This CDR3 reads CASSTLFRDRLYEQYF. The CDR3 region has the DNA TGTGCCAGCAGTACCTTATTCCGGGACAGGCTCTACGAGCAGTACTTC.

V gene TRBV4-2 combines with J gene TRBJ2-2; TRBD2 agrees at 14 bases. This CDR3 spans 19 amino acids. Germline assignment: CDR1 LGHNA and CDR2 YNFKEQ. V dropped 8 bases and J dropped 2; count of bases not matched to a gene: 13. CDR3 in amino acids: CASSHHTTSGRDNTGELFF. The CDR3 bases are TGTGCCAGCTCCCACCATACGACTAGCGGGAGGGATAACACCGGGGAGCTGTTTTTT.

The chain is built from TRBV9 and TRBJ1-1; 9 bases are shared with TRBD1. The CDR3 has 15 residues. CDR1 SGDLS and CDR2 YYNGEE come from the germline V gene. The V gene end was trimmed by 2 bases and the J gene end by 4 bases; junction bases not matched to a gene: 6. DNA of the CDR3: TGTGCCAGCAGCGTGGATGGACAGGGGTTCACTGAAGCTTTCTTT. It encodes CASSVDGQGFTEAFF.

The chain couples TRBV15 to TRBJ2-7; 10 nucleotides agree with TRBD1. The germline V gene has CDR1 LNHNV and CDR2 YYDKDF (reference sequence). V was clipped by 4 bases and J by 3 bases; unmatched bases: 3. There are 14 residues in the CDR3. The CDR3 DNA reads TGTGCCACCAGCATCGGACAGGGGGACTACGAGCAGTACTTC. Its translation: CATSIGQGDYEQYF.

The J gene is TRBJ2-1, the V gene TRBV2; 7 bases align to TRBD2. The CDR3 length is 15 residues. Per germline, CDR1 SNHLY and CDR2 FYNNEI. V was clipped by 10 bases and J by 4 bases; unmatched bases: 13. The CDR3 nucleotides are TGTGCCACCGAGCGGGGTAGCGGATTATACAATGAGCAGTTCTTC. This translates into CATERGSGLYNEQFF.

The genes are TRBV29-1 and TRBJ2-1; D is ambiguous. Germline V gene sequence: CDR1 SQVTM, CDR2 ANQGSEA. This CDR3 contains 10 residues. The V and J ends lost 6 bases and 5 bases respectively, with 5 bases between them. CDR3 DNA sequence: TGCAGCGTCCGAGACAATGAGCAGTTCTTC. Translation: CSVRDNEQFF.

This chain uses TRBV13 with TRBJ2-7, with D uncertain. Germline loops: CDR1 PRHDT, CDR2 FYEKMQ (reference sequence). Trimming left V 2 bases short and J 4 bases short, with 9 bases between. This CDR3 has 13 residues. In DNA form, the CDR3 reads TGTGCCAGCAGCTTACGGAGCCGATACGAGCAGTACTTC. Translation: CASSLRSRYEQYF.

The chain uses TRBV27 and TRBJ1-2, with TRBD1 as a possible D gene (5 bases). Germline V CDR1 and CDR2: MNHEY, SMNVEV (reference sequence). V was trimmed by 8 bases and J by 0 bases, leaving 16 bases between them. CDR3 length: 15 amino acids. Written as DNA, the CDR3 is TGTGCCAGCTATCCCTCAGGGTCAGCTAACTATGGCTACACCTTC. As protein: CASYPSGSANYGYTF.

The V call is TRBV5-1, the J call TRBJ2-3; 9 positions match TRBD2. There are 14 residues in the CDR3. Germline V gives CDR1 SGHRS, CDR2 YFSETQ. V lost 3 bases, J lost 4 bases, and 3 bases stayed unmatched. CDR3 nucleotide sequence: TGCGCCAGCAGCTCGCTAGCGGGACCAGATACGCAGTATTTT. This codes for CASSSLAGPDTQYF.

This clone was found once. The rearrangement links TRBV6-5 to TRBJ2-7, with 9 bases that match TRBD1. The CDR3 consists of 14 residues. V shed 2 bases and J 7 bases; nucleotides not matched to a gene: 6. Germline CDR1 reads MNHEY; CDR2 reads SVGAGI. The CDR3 bases are TGTGCCAGCAGTTACGGGACAGGGTATGGAGAGCAGTACTTC. This gives the protein CASSYGTGYGEQYF.

The genes are TRBV28 and TRBJ1-2, with a weak D call TRBD1 (6 bases). Germline assignment: CDR1 MDHEN and CDR2 SYDVKM. This CDR3 has 14 residues. The V and J ends lost 3 bases and 8 bases respectively, with 16 bases between them. The chain's CDR3 is CASSFQQGRWGYTF. The CDR3 nucleotides are TGTGCCAGCAGTTTTCAACAGGGCAGGTGGGGCTACACCTTC.

CDR3 sequence: CASSLASPGQTQFF. The CDR3 nucleotides are TGTGCCAGCAGCTTAGCGTCGCCGGGACAGACTCAGTTCTTC. This chain connects TRBV7-2 to TRBJ2-1; 7 nucleotides align to TRBD1. The V and J ends lost 0 bases and 13 bases, in that order; junction bases with no gene match: 9. Germline CDR1 and CDR2: SGHTA and FQGNSA. The length of the CDR3 is 14 residues.

The chain employs TRBV7-3 and TRBJ2-1; 10 bases map to TRBD2. Germline V gene lookup returns CDR1 SGHTA and CDR2 FQGTGA. V was pared by 4 bases and J by 6 bases, with 12 bases of the junction left unmatched. This CDR3 region has 17 residues. This CDR3 is CASSSRGASGSINEQFF. CDR3 nucleotides: TGTGCCAGCAGCTCCCGCGGGGCTAGCGGGAGTATCAATGAGCAGTTCTTC. Full variable domain (outside the CDR3, taken from reference TRBV7-3 and TRBJ2-1): GAGVSQTPSNKVTEKGKYVELRCDPISGHTALYWYRQSLGQGPEFLIYFQGTGAADDSGLPNDRFFAVRPEGSVSTLKIQRTERGDSAVYLCASSSRGASGSINEQFFGPGTRLTVL.

The chain joins TRBV19 to TRBJ1-1, with D maybe TRBD1 (5 bases). This CDR3 contains 17 residues. From germline, CDR1 is LNHDA and CDR2 SQIVND (reference sequence). With 1 base removed from V and 0 bases from J, the gap between germline ends came to 15 bases. The CDR3 bases are TGTGCCAGTAGTATAGGAGTTGGTCGGACAATGAACACTGAAGCTTTCTTT. Its translation is CASSIGVGRTMNTEAFF. The full variable domain, rest sourced from reference TRBV19 and TRBJ1-1, is DGGITQSPKYLFRKEGQNVTLSCEQNLNHDAMYWYRQDPGQGLRLIYYSQIVNDFQKGDIAEGYSVSREKKESFPLTVTSAQKNPTAFYLCASSIGVGRTMNTEAFFGQGTRLTVV.

The chain combines TRBV18 with TRBJ2-1, with 12 bases lining up with TRBD2. Trimming cost V 5 bases and J 5 bases; bases outside gene matches: 7. The CDR3 is 16 residues long. CDR1 KGHSH and CDR2 LQKENI come from the germline V gene. In nucleotides, the CDR3 is TGTGCCAGCTCAAGGAGACTAGCGGGAGTAAACAATGAGCAGTTCTTC. It codes for CASSRRLAGVNNEQFF.

This clone was counted once. V is TRBV19 and J is TRBJ2-7; D ambiguous. The germline CDR1 and CDR2 sequences are LNHDA and SQIVND (reference sequence). The CDR3 covers 13 residues. The V gene lost 6 bases and the J gene lost 5 bases, with 14 bases spanning the gap. CDR3 sequence: CASSPAVNHEQYF. CDR3 DNA: TGTGCCAGTAGCCCCGCGGTGAACCACGAGCAGTACTTC.

The rearrangement links TRBV28 to TRBJ2-7; D possibly corresponds to TRBD1 (5 bases). The CDR3 is made up of 13 amino acids. Trimming cost V 9 bases and J 3 bases, with 15 bases left between them. Germline V lookup: CDR1 MDHEN, CDR2 SYDVKM. The CDR3 bases are TGTGCCAGTTCATTGGGAAGGGGCTACGAGCAGTACTTC. It specifies CASSLGRGYEQYF.

The J gene is TRBJ1-3, the V gene TRBV6-5, with D uncertain. Trimming shortened V by 0 bases and J by 0 bases, and 6 bases separated the two germline ends. The germline CDR1 and CDR2 sequences are MNHEY and SVGAGI. The CDR3 covers 15 residues. CDR3 sequence (DNA): TGTGCCAGCAGTTACTCTGGCGGCTCTGGAAACACCATATATTTT. This encodes CASSYSGGSGNTIYF.

The genes are TRBV9 and TRBJ2-7, with 7 bases lining up with TRBD2. CDR1 and CDR2 (germline): SGDLS, YYNGEE. This CDR3 has 15 amino acids. Unmatched junction bases numbered 7, after V lost 0 bases and J lost 4 bases. CDR3 DNA sequence: TGTGCCAGCAGCGTAGAAGAGGGAGGGCCTTACGAGCAGTACTTC. Translating gives CASSVEEGGPYEQYF.

The genes are TRBV29-1 and TRBJ1-2; D is uncertain. The germline V and J ends were trimmed by 7 bases and 6 bases, with 24 bases remaining between them. CDR3 length: 15 amino acids. Germline CDR1 reads SQVTM; CDR2 reads ANQGSEA. CDR3 in DNA: TGCAGCGCCGAATCTAACAGAAATAATAAGAATGGCTACACCTTC. As protein: CSAESNRNNKNGYTF. The full variable domain, completed using reference TRBV29-1 and TRBJ1-2, is SAVISQKPSRDICQRGTSLTIQCQVDSQVTMMFWYRQQPGQSLTLIATANQGSEATYESGFVIDKFPISRPNLTFSTLTVSNMSPEDSSIYLCSAESNRNNKNGYTFGSGTRLTVV.

The chain uses TRBV6-1 and TRBJ2-7, with TRBD1 matching over 10 bases. This CDR3 has 16 amino acids. Germline V gene sequence: CDR1 MNHNS, CDR2 SASEGT. V was clipped by 4 bases and J by 1 base; unmatched bases: 7. The CDR3 nucleotides read TGTGCCAGCAGTGCCCCGGGACAGGGGATTTCCTACGAGCAGTACTTC. It codes for CASSAPGQGISYEQYF.

This sequence joins TRBV4-3 and TRBJ2-7, with unresolved D. Trimming took off 0 bases at V and 6 bases at J, with 9 bases between the two ends. Germline V gene sequence: CDR1 LGHNA, CDR2 YSLEER. The CDR3 contains 13 residues. Here the CDR3 reads CASSQEARGEQYF. The CDR3 coding sequence is TGCGCCAGCAGCCAAGAAGCGAGAGGCGAGCAGTACTTC.

The chain has TRBV27 and TRBJ2-7; 9 nucleotides align to TRBD2. Trimming at V came to 5 bases and at J to 3 bases, leaving 8 bases not matched to a gene. CDR1 and CDR2 from the germline V gene are MNHEY and SMNVEV (reference sequence). CDR3 length equals 15 residues. The CDR3 here is CASSPLAGPRYEQYF. CDR3 sequence (DNA): TGTGCCAGCAGTCCCCTAGCGGGACCTCGCTACGAGCAGTACTTC.

V is TRBV2 and J is TRBJ1-1, with a possible D match to TRBD1 (5 bases). Germline V gene sequence: CDR1 SNHLY, CDR2 FYNNEI. The CDR3 extends over 21 amino acids. V was pared by 8 bases and J by 0 bases, with 34 bases between. The CDR3 spells CASRGTHLPTGTDKMNTEAFF. The CDR3 DNA reads as TGTGCCAGCCGAGGGACTCACTTACCAACCGGGACGGATAAAATGAACACTGAAGCTTTCTTT.

This clone was seen once. The chain links TRBV7-8 to TRBJ2-7; 8 positions match TRBD2. V shed 5 bases, J shed 3 bases, and the junction held 21 bases outside the gene matches. The germline CDR1 and CDR2 sequences are SGHVS and FQNEAQ. The CDR3 has 19 amino acids. The CDR3 reads CASSPISLSGLGRSYEQYF. CDR3 in DNA: TGTGCCAGCAGCCCCATTAGTTTGTCGGGACTAGGCCGGAGCTACGAGCAGTACTTC.

The rearrangement uses TRBV27 and TRBJ2-1; D is undetermined. The germline gives CDR1 MNHEY, CDR2 SMNVEV (reference sequence). The CDR3 length is 13 residues. The V end was cut by 4 bases, the J end by 7 bases, with 11 bases between. The CDR3 protein is CASSSTTQNEQFF. CDR3 DNA: TGTGCCAGCAGTTCCACAACACAGAATGAGCAGTTCTTC.

The rearrangement joins TRBV7-2 to TRBJ1-5; D is uncertain. The CDR3 contains 14 residues. Trimming left V 5 bases short and J 2 bases short, with 10 bases between. Per germline, CDR1 SGHTA and CDR2 FQGNSA. Here the CDR3 reads CASSRSRGNQPQHF. CDR3 sequence (DNA): TGTGCCAGCAGCAGGTCTCGGGGCAATCAGCCCCAGCATTTT.

V gene TRBV30 combines with J gene TRBJ1-3, with 7 bases identical to TRBD1. V was pared by 3 bases and J by 3 bases, with 5 bases of the junction left unmatched. The CDR3 has 14 amino acids. Per germline, CDR1 GTSNPN and CDR2 SVGIG (reference sequence). CDR3 region: CAWRQGRSGNTIYF. The CDR3 DNA reads as TGTGCCTGGAGACAGGGGCGCAGTGGAAACACCATATATTTT.

J is TRBJ1-2 and V is TRBV27; the match to TRBD1 covers 7 bases. Per the germline V gene, CDR1 is MNHEY and CDR2 is SMNVEV (reference sequence). The V segment lost 4 bases and the J segment 3 bases; nucleotides outside the gene matches: 8. The CDR3 runs 15 residues. In DNA, the CDR3 is TGTGCCAGCAGTTCCCCCGGTGGGACAGACTATGGCTACACCTTC. It codes for CASSSPGGTDYGYTF.